One sample yielded the 5 T cell receptor beta chains listed below, sequenced in a study of CD8+CD57+ T cells in acquired aplastic anemia. Both TCR beta VDJ combination and CDR3 sequence profiling were carried out. Genomic DNA was the template for this profiling. In TCRdb, the reads were re-called with MiXCR into one record per CDR3 protein. The sample records under 350,000 distinct CDR3 sequences, around three fifths being singletons. All sequencing subjects had displayed CD8+CD57+ cell expansion on flow cytometry. The sequenced sample consisted of sorted CD4+, CD8+, or CD8+CD57+ T cells (not recorded which) from PBMCs. The receptor source for this set is a human donor with aplastic anemia.

At least ten counts were recorded for this clonotype. The chain is built from TRBV4-2 and TRBJ1-5; D is undetermined. With 4 bases removed from V and 3 bases from J, the gap between germline ends came to 7 bases. This CDR3 contains 13 residues. Germline CDR1 is LGHNA and CDR2 is YNFKEQ. CDR3: CASSPATNQPQHF. CDR3 coding DNA: TGTGCCAGCAGCCCAGCTACCAATCAGCCCCAGCATTTT.

This clonotype was counted at least ten times. The chain joins TRBV10-3 to TRBJ1-6; no firm D call. This CDR3 contains 15 residues. CDR1 ENHRY and CDR2 SYGVKD come from the germline V gene. The V gene lost 1 base and the J gene lost 8 bases, with 12 bases spanning the gap. The chain's CDR3 is CAISELGLGDSPLHF. CDR3 DNA: TGTGCCATCAGTGAGTTGGGCCTGGGTGATTCACCCCTCCACTTT.

The V call is TRBV20-1, the J call TRBJ1-1, with D unresolved. The CDR3 spans 15 residues. CDR1 and CDR2 (germline): DFQATT, SNEGSKA (reference sequence). The V end was cut by 2 bases, the J end by 0 bases, with 13 bases between. The CDR3 sequence is CSARKFRALNTEAFF. The DNA for the CDR3 is TGCAGTGCTAGAAAATTCCGCGCTCTGAACACTGAAGCTTTCTTT.

This clonotype appeared many times. The CDR3 spells CASRLTGTRPNTQYF. The CDR3 bases are TGTGCCAGCAGGCTGACCGGGACTAGGCCCAATACGCAGTATTTT. The chain combines TRBV5-8 with TRBJ2-3, with 8 bases lining up with TRBD2. This CDR3 contains 15 residues. CDR1 and CDR2 (germline): SGHTS, YDEGEE. Losses at the gene ends were 5 bases for V and 7 bases for J; bases not matched to a gene: 12. The full variable domain, its missing parts supplied by reference TRBV5-8 and TRBJ2-3, is EAGVTQSPTHLIKTRGQQATLRCSPISGHTSVYWYQQALGLGLQFLLWYDEGEERNRGNFPPRFSGRQFPNYSSELNVNALELEDSALYLCASRLTGTRPNTQYFGPGTRLTVL.

As to this clonotype: One end of the junction varies from germline; a read error may be responsible. The V gene is TRBV6-5, the J gene TRBJ1-1; 7 nucleotides line up with TRBD1. The CDR3 runs to 18 residues. The germline V gene encodes CDR1 MNHEY and CDR2 SVGAGI. CDR3 DNA sequence: TGTGCCAGCAGTTACACACTTCGACAGGGAGCGGGAAACACTAAAGCTTTCTTT. Translating gives CASSYTLRQGAGNTKAFF.